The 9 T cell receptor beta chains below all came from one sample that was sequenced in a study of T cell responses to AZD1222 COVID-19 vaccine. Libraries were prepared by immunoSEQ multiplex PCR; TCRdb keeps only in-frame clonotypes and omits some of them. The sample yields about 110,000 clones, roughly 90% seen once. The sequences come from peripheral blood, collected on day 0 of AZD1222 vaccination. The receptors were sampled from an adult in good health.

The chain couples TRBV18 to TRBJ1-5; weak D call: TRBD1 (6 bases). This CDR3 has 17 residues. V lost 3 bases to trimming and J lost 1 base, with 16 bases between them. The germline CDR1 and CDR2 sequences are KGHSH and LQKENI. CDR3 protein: CASSPSNSGQSNQPQHF. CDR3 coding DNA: TGTGCCAGCTCACCCAGTAACTCAGGACAGAGCAATCAGCCCCAGCATTTT.

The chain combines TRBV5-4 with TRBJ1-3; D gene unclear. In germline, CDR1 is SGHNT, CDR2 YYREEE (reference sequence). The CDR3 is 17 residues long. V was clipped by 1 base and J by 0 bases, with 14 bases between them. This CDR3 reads CASSLSSGASSGNTIYF. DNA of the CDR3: TGTGCCAGCAGCTTGAGTTCGGGAGCCAGCTCTGGAAACACCATATATTTT.

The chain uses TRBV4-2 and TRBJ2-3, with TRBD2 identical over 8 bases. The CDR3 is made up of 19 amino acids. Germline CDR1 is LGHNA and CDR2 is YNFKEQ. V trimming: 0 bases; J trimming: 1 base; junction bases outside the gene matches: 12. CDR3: CASSQDELAVPGGTDTQYF. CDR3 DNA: TGTGCCAGCAGCCAAGATGAACTAGCGGTCCCGGGAGGCACAGATACGCAGTATTTT.

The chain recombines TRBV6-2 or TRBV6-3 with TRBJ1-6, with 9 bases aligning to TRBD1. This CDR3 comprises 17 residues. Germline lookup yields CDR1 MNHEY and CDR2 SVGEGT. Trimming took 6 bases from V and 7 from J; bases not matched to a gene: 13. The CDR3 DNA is TGTGCCAGCAGCCGGTTGATCGGACAGGGGTCCAATTCACCCCTCCACTTT. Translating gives CASSRLIGQGSNSPLHF.

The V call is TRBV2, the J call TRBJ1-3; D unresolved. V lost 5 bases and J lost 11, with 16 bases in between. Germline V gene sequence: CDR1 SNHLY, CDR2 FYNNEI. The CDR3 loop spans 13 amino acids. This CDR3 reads CASSNSRTSAIYF. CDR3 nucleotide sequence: TGTGCCAGCAGTAACTCTCGGACCTCGGCCATATATTTT.

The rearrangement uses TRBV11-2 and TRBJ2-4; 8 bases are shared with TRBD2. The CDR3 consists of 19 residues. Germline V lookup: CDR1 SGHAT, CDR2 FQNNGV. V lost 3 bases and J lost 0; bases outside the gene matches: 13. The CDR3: CASSLGKILAGVAKNIQYF. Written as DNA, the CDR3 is TGTGCCAGCAGCTTGGGGAAAATTCTAGCGGGCGTAGCCAAAAACATTCAGTACTTC.

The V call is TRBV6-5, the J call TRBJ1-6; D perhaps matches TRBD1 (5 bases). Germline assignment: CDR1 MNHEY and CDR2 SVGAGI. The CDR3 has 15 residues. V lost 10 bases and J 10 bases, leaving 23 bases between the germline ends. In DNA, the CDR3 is TGTGCCACCTCGATTAAGATACAGGCTCCATCACCCCTCCACTTT. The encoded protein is CATSIKIQAPSPLHF.

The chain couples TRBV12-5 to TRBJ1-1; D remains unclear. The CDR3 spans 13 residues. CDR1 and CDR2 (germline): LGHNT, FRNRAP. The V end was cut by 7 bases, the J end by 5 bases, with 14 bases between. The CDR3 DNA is TGTGCTAGTGTCGCTCTGAGTCGAACTGAAGCTTTCTTT. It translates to CASVALSRTEAFF.

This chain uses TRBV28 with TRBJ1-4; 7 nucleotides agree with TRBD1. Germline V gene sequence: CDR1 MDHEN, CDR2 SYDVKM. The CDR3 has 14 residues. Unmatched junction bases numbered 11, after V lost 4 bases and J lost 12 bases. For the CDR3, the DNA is TGTGCCAGCAGTTGGGGGACAGCCGTCTGGGAACTGTTTTTT. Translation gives CASSWGTAVWELFF.